These 14 T cell receptor beta chains were all obtained from the same sample, sequenced in a study of cytomegalovirus exposure and HLA in healthy donors. Researchers ran the PCR with 60 Vbeta and 13 Jbeta primers. TCRdb keeps only in-frame clones here, not all; method: immunoSEQ multiplex PCR. This table has under 200,000 clones, around four fifths appearing once. Sequencing used PBMCs. These receptors all stem from a man aged 18-30 years in good health and CMV-seronegative.

V is TRBV27 and J is TRBJ2-5; D call uncertain. Judging by the DNA end, TRBJ2-7 fits better; the J call may be wrong. Germline lookup yields CDR1 MNHEY and CDR2 SMNVEV (reference sequence). CDR3 length equals 15 residues. CDR3 in amino acids: CASRYRRGTTYEQYF. CDR3 coding DNA: TGTGCCAGCAGATACCGACGCGGAACAACCTACGAGCAGTACTTC.

J is TRBJ1-1 and V is TRBV7-9; D perhaps matches TRBD1 (6 bases). Germline CDR1 and CDR2: SEHNR and FQNEAQ (reference sequence). This CDR3 has 15 amino acids. The V end was cut by 1 base, the J end by 2 bases, with 11 bases between. DNA of the CDR3: TGTGCCAGCAGCTTAGAACAGGGCAGCAACACTGAAGCTTTCTTT. Residues: CASSLEQGSNTEAFF.

This chain joins TRBV5-1 and TRBJ2-1; 11 nucleotides agree with TRBD1. This CDR3 comprises 19 residues. Trimming took 4 bases from V and 3 from J; bases not matched to a gene: 15. Germline V lookup: CDR1 SGHRS, CDR2 YFSETQ. The CDR3 region has the DNA TGCGCCAGCAGCAAGCAACCGGGACAGGGGGTAGTCCTCTACAATGAGCAGTTCTTC. This codes for CASSKQPGQGVVLYNEQFF.

The chain uses TRBV5-1 and TRBJ1-5, with 9 bases matching TRBD1. Germline loops: CDR1 SGHRS, CDR2 YFSETQ. The trim removed 3 bases at V and 5 bases at J, leaving 3 bases unmatched. The CDR3 is made up of 14 amino acids. The chain's CDR3 is CASSSGQGDQPQHF. The CDR3 region has the DNA TGCGCCAGCAGCTCGGGACAGGGAGATCAGCCCCAGCATTTT. The entire variable domain, with the rest obtained from reference TRBV5-1 and TRBJ1-5, is as follows: KAGVTQTPRYLIKTRGQQVTLSCSPISGHRSVSWYQQTPGQGLQFLFEYFSETQRNKGNFPGRFSGRQFSNSRSEMNVSTLELGDSALYLCASSSGQGDQPQHFGDGTRLSIL.

The rearrangement uses TRBV5-6 and TRBJ2-7; TRBD1 matches at 8 bases. Germline V gene sequence: CDR1 SGHDT, CDR2 YYEEEE. The V and J ends lost 3 bases and 0 bases, in that order; junction bases with no gene match: 11. The CDR3 is made up of 17 amino acids. In DNA, the CDR3 is TGTGCCAGCAGCTCCTACAGGGGGACTCAAAGCTCCTACGAGCAGTACTTC. This encodes CASSSYRGTQSSYEQYF.

The chain has TRBV19 and TRBJ2-7; the D gene is possibly TRBD1 (6 bases). The CDR3 is made up of 14 amino acids. V gave up 5 bases and J gave up 8 bases, with 19 bases separating them. Per germline, CDR1 LNHDA and CDR2 SQIVND (reference sequence). In DNA, the CDR3 is TGTGCCAGTAGTCCGCAGGGACAACTTACCAAGCAGTACTTC. This translates into CASSPQGQLTKQYF.

This chain uses TRBV5-1 with TRBJ1-1; no definite D call. The V and J ends lost 3 bases and 4 bases respectively, with 7 bases between them. Germline lookup yields CDR1 SGHRS and CDR2 YFSETQ. The CDR3 contains 12 residues. In DNA, the CDR3 is TGCGCCAGCAGCTCTGAGGGCACTGAAGCTTTCTTT. Translating gives CASSSEGTEAFF.

The gene calls are TRBV19 and TRBJ2-7, with TRBD1 identical over 8 bases. Trimming at V came to 3 bases and at J to 1 base, leaving 8 bases not matched to a gene. The CDR3 covers 16 residues. Germline CDR1 reads LNHDA; CDR2 reads SQIVND (reference sequence). CDR3 sequence (DNA): TGTGCCAGTAGTATCGGACAGGGATACTCGTCCTACGAGCAGTACTTC. Protein product: CASSIGQGYSSYEQYF.

The chain recombines TRBV2 with TRBJ1-1; D call uncertain. The CDR3 runs to 14 residues. V was clipped by 3 bases and J by 1 base, with 9 bases between them. CDR1 and CDR2 from the germline V gene are SNHLY and FYNNEI. CDR3 nucleotides: TGTGCCAGCAGTGAGATGAGGCAGAACACTGAAGCTTTCTTT. Translating it yields CASSEMRQNTEAFF.

The chain has TRBV5-1 and TRBJ1-2, with TRBD1 as a possible D gene (5 bases). The CDR3 is 14 residues long. Germline V gene data show CDR1 as SGHRS and CDR2 as YFSETQ. The germline V and J ends were trimmed by 0 bases and 4 bases, with 10 bases remaining between them. In nucleotides, the CDR3 is TGCGCCAGCAGCTTGGACGGGGGACTCTATGGCTACACCTTC. Translation: CASSLDGGLYGYTF.

V usage is TRBV27 and J usage is TRBJ2-5; TRBD2 is a possible D gene (5 bases). Trimming took 0 bases from V and 4 from J, leaving 6 bases between them. Germline-derived CDR1 and CDR2 are MNHEY and SMNVEV (reference sequence). The CDR3 totals 13 residues. CDR3 amino acids: CASSLSSVETQYF. The CDR3 nucleotides are TGTGCCAGCAGTTTATCTAGCGTAGAGACCCAGTACTTC.

This sequence joins TRBV6-1 and TRBJ2-7; D gene ambiguous. The CDR3 length is 14 residues. The germline V gene has CDR1 MNHNS and CDR2 SASEGT. Trimming shortened V by 2 bases and J by 0 bases, and 8 bases separated the two germline ends. The CDR3 here is CASSEMGFSYEQYF. In nucleotides, the CDR3 is TGTGCCAGCAGTGAAATGGGCTTCTCCTACGAGCAGTACTTC.

The rearrangement links TRBV27 to TRBJ2-7; 7 nucleotides match TRBD2. Germline V gives CDR1 MNHEY, CDR2 SMNVEV (reference sequence). V lost 2 bases and J lost 4; bases outside the gene matches: 14. The CDR3 runs to 17 residues. As DNA, the CDR3 is TGTGCCAGCAGTTTAAGGCTGGCTCGGAGCGGGGAGTACGAGCAGTACTTC. Its protein product is CASSLRLARSGEYEQYF.

This clone was observed a single time. The chain links TRBV7-6 to TRBJ2-3, with 7 bases lining up with TRBD2. Germline-derived CDR1 and CDR2 are SGHVS and FNYEAQ. This CDR3 comprises 15 residues. With 4 bases clipped from V and 0 bases from J, the junction kept 4 bases outside the gene matches. The CDR3, as DNA: TGTGCCAGCAGCTACCTAGCGGCTAGCACAGATACGCAGTATTTT. Residues: CASSYLAASTDTQYF.